A selection of T cell receptor beta chains follows, all from one sample in a study of blood T cells in healthy people across ages. Using its own MiXCR run on the 5' RACE reads, TCRdb lists one record per CDR3 protein. Among around 1.5 million distinct CDR3 sequences, roughly 30% were seen once, and the ten largest hold roughly 10%. The sample was blood. The receptors shown here come from a woman in her twenties or thirties in good health. CDR3s include the opening cysteine and the closing phenylalanine or tryptophan. The D gene is left open where the match is weak. Size is stated for part of the rows, as once, few or many counts, or as a class when the clone is expanded.

clone_size: -; j_call: TRBJ2-7; d_call: TRBD1; v_call: TRBV4-1; cdr3_nt: TGCGCCAGCAGCCATACCCGGGACAGGCCCTACGAGCAGTACTTC; cdr3_aa: CASSHTRDRPYEQYF
clone_size: -; j_call: TRBJ2-6; d_call: -; v_call: TRBV5-1; cdr3_nt: TGCGCCAGCAGCTTGTGGTCTGGGGCCAACGTCCTGACTTTC; cdr3_aa: CASSLWSGANVLTF
clone_size: -; j_call: TRBJ2-1; d_call: TRBD2; v_call: TRBV9; cdr3_nt: TGTGCCAGCAGCGTAGAAAGTTTAGCGGGGGCCTACAATGAGCAGTTCTTC; cdr3_aa: CASSVESLAGAYNEQFF
clone_size: -; j_call: TRBJ1-2; d_call: -; v_call: TRBV20-1; cdr3_nt: TGCAGTGCTAGAGATCGGGCCCCCTGGGGCTACACCTTC; cdr3_aa: CSARDRAPWGYTF
clone_size: few; j_call: TRBJ2-1; d_call: -; v_call: TRBV20-1; cdr3_nt: TGCAGTGCCCCCCCCCTAGTTCCTGATGAGCAGTTCTTC; cdr3_aa: CSAPPLVPDEQFF
clone_size: -; j_call: TRBJ2-4; d_call: -; v_call: TRBV9; cdr3_nt: TGTGCCAGCAGCTCAAGCGCCAACATTCAGTACTTC; cdr3_aa: CASSSSANIQYF
clone_size: few; j_call: TRBJ2-3; d_call: TRBD2; v_call: TRBV5-1; cdr3_nt: TGCGCCAGCAGCTTGGTTATTGGACTAGCTGCGCCAGATACGCAGTATTTT; cdr3_aa: CASSLVIGLAAPDTQYF
clone_size: -; j_call: TRBJ2-1; d_call: -; v_call: TRBV7-9; cdr3_nt: TGTGCCAGCGCCCGGGCAGGGAATCACAATGAGCAGTTCTTC; cdr3_aa: CASARAGNHNEQFF
clone_size: few; j_call: TRBJ2-3; d_call: -; v_call: TRBV29-1; cdr3_nt: TGCAGCGTTGAAGCGTGGGCATGTTCAGGCACAGATACGCAGTATTTT; cdr3_aa: CSVEAWACSGTDTQYF
clone_size: few; j_call: TRBJ1-5; d_call: TRBD1; v_call: TRBV20-1; cdr3_nt: TGCAGTGCTAGGCCCGGGACAGGGTCTTATAGCAATCAGCCCCAGCATTTT; cdr3_aa: CSARPGTGSYSNQPQHF
clone_size: few; j_call: TRBJ2-3; d_call: -; v_call: TRBV28; cdr3_nt: TGTGCCAGCAGTCTCCAATCTACCAAGGCAGATACGCAGTATTTT; cdr3_aa: CASSLQSTKADTQYF
clone_size: -; j_call: TRBJ2-7; d_call: -; v_call: TRBV20-1; cdr3_nt: TGCAGTGCCCCGTCGGGCGTCAGCTCCTACGAGCAGTACTTC; cdr3_aa: CSAPSGVSSYEQYF
clone_size: few; j_call: TRBJ2-1; d_call: TRBD2; v_call: TRBV3-1; cdr3_nt: TGTGCCAGCAGCCAGGGTGGACTAGCAAGGAATGAGCAGTTCTTC; cdr3_aa: CASSQGGLARNEQFF
clone_size: -; j_call: TRBJ1-6; d_call: -; v_call: TRBV27; cdr3_nt: TGTGCCAGCAGTGGGAGGACAGTCAGGGATTCACCCCTCCACTTT; cdr3_aa: CASSGRTVRDSPLHF
clone_size: -; j_call: TRBJ2-7; d_call: -; v_call: TRBV28; cdr3_nt: TGTGCCAGCAGTTTGGGCTCGCTCACCCACTTTTACGAGCAGTACTTC; cdr3_aa: CASSLGSLTHFYEQYF
clone_size: -; j_call: TRBJ1-5; d_call: TRBD1; v_call: TRBV20-1; cdr3_nt: TGCAGTGCTAGGGACCTTCCCGGGACAGGGATTCAGCCCCAGCATTTT; cdr3_aa: CSARDLPGTGIQPQHF
clone_size: few; j_call: TRBJ2-7; d_call: -; v_call: TRBV20-1; cdr3_nt: TGCAGTGCTAGAGATCAAGGGGCTCTCGACGAGCAGTACTTC; cdr3_aa: CSARDQGALDEQYF
clone_size: -; j_call: TRBJ2-5; d_call: TRBD2; v_call: TRBV5-4; cdr3_nt: TGTGCCAGCAGCCTGCGGACTAGCGGGAGTTCGGGGGAGACCCAGTACTTC; cdr3_aa: CASSLRTSGSSGETQYF
clone_size: few; j_call: TRBJ2-3; d_call: TRBD2; v_call: TRBV20-1; cdr3_nt: TGCAGTGCTCAGACTAGCGGGGGGGCAGATACGCAGTATTTT; cdr3_aa: CSAQTSGGADTQYF
clone_size: few; j_call: TRBJ2-5; d_call: -; v_call: TRBV20-1; cdr3_nt: TGCAGTGCTAGGGGACTGGCCTCCCAAGAGACCCAGTACTTC; cdr3_aa: CSARGLASQETQYF
clone_size: -; j_call: TRBJ2-7; d_call: -; v_call: TRBV30; cdr3_nt: TGTGCCTGGAGTGCCTATAGGGACTGGGCGGCCTACGAGCAGTACTTC; cdr3_aa: CAWSAYRDWAAYEQYF
clone_size: -; j_call: TRBJ2-6; d_call: TRBD1; v_call: TRBV20-1; cdr3_nt: TGCAGTGCTGCCAGGCCTGCGGGACAGGGGTTCTCTGGGGCCAACGTCCTGACTTTC; cdr3_aa: CSAARPAGQGFSGANVLTF
clone_size: -; j_call: TRBJ2-3; d_call: -; v_call: TRBV4-2; cdr3_nt: TGTGCCAGCAGCCAAGGAGCTAGCCCCAATACGCAGTATTTT; cdr3_aa: CASSQGASPNTQYF
clone_size: -; j_call: TRBJ2-7; d_call: -; v_call: TRBV30; cdr3_nt: TGTGCCTGGAGCTACAGTTTACCCTACGAGCAGTACTTC; cdr3_aa: CAWSYSLPYEQYF
clone_size: -; j_call: TRBJ2-2; d_call: TRBD2; v_call: TRBV10-3; cdr3_nt: TGTGCCATCAGTGGGCTAGCGGGAGGATCCACCGGGGAGCTGTTTTTT; cdr3_aa: CAISGLAGGSTGELFF
clone_size: -; j_call: TRBJ2-7; d_call: TRBD1; v_call: TRBV7-9; cdr3_nt: TGTGCCAGCAGTGAAGGACAGGGGGCCTCATACTACGAGCAGTACTTC; cdr3_aa: CASSEGQGASYYEQYF
clone_size: -; j_call: TRBJ2-6; d_call: -; v_call: TRBV5-1; cdr3_nt: TGCGCCAGCAGCTTAAAGACAAAAATCTCTGGGGCCAACGTCCTGACTTTC; cdr3_aa: CASSLKTKISGANVLTF
clone_size: -; j_call: TRBJ1-2; d_call: TRBD1; v_call: TRBV7-9; cdr3_nt: TGTGCCAGCAGCTTCGGACAGGGACGTTCCTATGGCTACACCTTC; cdr3_aa: CASSFGQGRSYGYTF
clone_size: -; j_call: TRBJ1-1; d_call: TRBD1; v_call: TRBV29-1; cdr3_nt: TGCAGCGCCTACAGGGGGCAGAACACTGAAGCTTTCTTT; cdr3_aa: CSAYRGQNTEAFF
clone_size: many; j_call: TRBJ2-5; d_call: TRBD1; v_call: TRBV29-1; cdr3_nt: TGCAGCGTCGACGATGGGACAGGGGGACGAGAGACCCAGTACTTC; cdr3_aa: CSVDDGTGGRETQYF
clone_size: few; j_call: TRBJ2-7; d_call: TRBD1; v_call: TRBV7-9; cdr3_nt: TGTGCCAGCAGCCCGATGGGACAGGGTGGACTCTACGAGCAGTACTTC; cdr3_aa: CASSPMGQGGLYEQYF
clone_size: few; j_call: TRBJ2-7; d_call: -; v_call: TRBV12-3/TRBV12-4; cdr3_nt: TGTGCCAGCAGTTTTGGCAGGGGATCGGGCGAGCAGTACTTC; cdr3_aa: CASSFGRGSGEQYF
clone_size: few; j_call: TRBJ2-3; d_call: TRBD1; v_call: TRBV25-1; cdr3_nt: TGTGCCAGCAGTCCCCGGGACAGACACACAGATACGCAGTATTTT; cdr3_aa: CASSPRDRHTDTQYF
clone_size: many; j_call: TRBJ2-3; d_call: -; v_call: TRBV6-5; cdr3_nt: TGTGCCAGCAAGTTCGGGGATACGCAGTATTTT; cdr3_aa: CASKFGDTQYF
clone_size: -; j_call: TRBJ2-3; d_call: -; v_call: TRBV2; cdr3_nt: TGTGCCAGCAGTGACCCGGGGAGCTCTAGCACAGATACGCAGTATTTT; cdr3_aa: CASSDPGSSSTDTQYF
clone_size: -; j_call: TRBJ2-6; d_call: TRBD1; v_call: TRBV10-3; cdr3_nt: TGTGCCACAGGACAGGGAATAGATCTGGGAGGGGCCAACGTCCTGACTTTC; cdr3_aa: CATGQGIDLGGANVLTF
clone_size: -; j_call: TRBJ2-3; d_call: -; v_call: TRBV29-1; cdr3_nt: TGCAGCGTTAGGCCAGATAGCACAGATGCGCAGTATTTT; cdr3_aa: CSVRPDSTDAQYF
clone_size: many; j_call: TRBJ2-3; d_call: -; v_call: TRBV20-1; cdr3_nt: TGCAGTGCTACACATCCATCCCCAGATACGCAGTATTTT; cdr3_aa: CSATHPSPDTQYF
clone_size: many; j_call: TRBJ2-1; d_call: TRBD2; v_call: TRBV7-8; cdr3_nt: TGTGCCAGCAGCGGAAGTGGACTAGCGGGAGTCTATGAGCAGTTCTTC; cdr3_aa: CASSGSGLAGVYEQFF
clone_size: few; j_call: TRBJ2-1; d_call: TRBD2; v_call: TRBV20-1; cdr3_nt: TGCAGTGCTAGAGAACCTAGCGGCTACCCCGATGAGCAGTTCTTC; cdr3_aa: CSAREPSGYPDEQFF
clone_size: few; j_call: TRBJ1-1; d_call: -; v_call: TRBV27; cdr3_nt: TGTGCCAGCAGTTTATACCCAGTCCCGAACACTGAAGCTTTCTTT; cdr3_aa: CASSLYPVPNTEAFF
clone_size: -; j_call: TRBJ1-1; d_call: TRBD1; v_call: TRBV7-6; cdr3_nt: TGTGCCAGCAGCTTAACGAGGGGGCGCGAAATGAACACGGAAGCTTTCTTT; cdr3_aa: CASSLTRGREMNTEAFF
clone_size: few; j_call: TRBJ2-1; d_call: TRBD2; v_call: TRBV27; cdr3_nt: TGTGCCAGCAGTCAGCGGGGGGCAAACAATGAGCAGTTCTTC; cdr3_aa: CASSQRGANNEQFF
clone_size: -; j_call: TRBJ1-2; d_call: -; v_call: TRBV12-3/TRBV12-4; cdr3_nt: TGTGCCAGCAGTTTATCGGGCAGTCCTTATGGCTACACCTTC; cdr3_aa: CASSLSGSPYGYTF
clone_size: -; j_call: TRBJ2-2; d_call: -; v_call: TRBV21-1; cdr3_nt: TGTGCCAGCAGCAAAGGGTCGAGGTGGTACATCGGGGAGCTGTTTTTT; cdr3_aa: CASSKGSRWYIGELFF
clone_size: -; j_call: TRBJ1-4; d_call: -; v_call: TRBV20-1; cdr3_nt: TGCAGTGCTGAAGCAGGCGGGGCGCGAGGAAAACTGTTTTTT; cdr3_aa: CSAEAGGARGKLFF
clone_size: few; j_call: TRBJ2-7; d_call: TRBD1; v_call: TRBV11-2; cdr3_nt: TGTGCCAGCAGCTTACAGGACAGGGGGCTAAAAGGGCAGTACTTC; cdr3_aa: CASSLQDRGLKGQYF
clone_size: few; j_call: TRBJ2-1; d_call: -; v_call: TRBV6-2/TRBV6-3; cdr3_nt: TGTGCCAGCAGTTACAGTCGCCTGGCGTCGGCGCAGTTCTTC; cdr3_aa: CASSYSRLASAQFF
clone_size: -; j_call: TRBJ2-1; d_call: TRBD2; v_call: TRBV10-3; cdr3_nt: TGTGCCATCGGGTGGACCGGTCTAGCGGGGGGATTAGGGCAGTTCTTC; cdr3_aa: CAIGWTGLAGGLGQFF
clone_size: -; j_call: TRBJ2-4; d_call: TRBD2; v_call: TRBV28; cdr3_nt: TGTGCCAGCAGTTCCTCCACTAGCGGTACCAAGTGGGAGCAGTACTTC; cdr3_aa: CASSSSTSGTKWEQYF
clone_size: many; j_call: TRBJ2-7; d_call: -; v_call: TRBV5-1; cdr3_nt: TGTGCCAGCAGTCCGGGAGTAGCGTACGAGCAGTACTTC; cdr3_aa: CASSPGVAYEQYF
clone_size: once; j_call: TRBJ2-3; d_call: TRBD2; v_call: TRBV7-9; cdr3_nt: TGTGCCAGCAGCTTCGGGTTAGCGGGAGGGCAGACAGATACGCAGTATTTT; cdr3_aa: CASSFGLAGGQTDTQYF
clone_size: few; j_call: TRBJ2-7; d_call: -; v_call: TRBV30; cdr3_nt: TGTGCCTGGAGCCAGACCAGGAGCGAGCAGTACTTC; cdr3_aa: CAWSQTRSEQYF